Following are 10 T cell receptor beta chains from one sample sequenced in a study of T cell changes during pregnancy in multiple sclerosis. Measured with immunoSEQ multiplex PCR; TCRdb has only the in-frame clones, and not every one. The profile shows more than 85,000 clones, around 93% of them singletons. The source material was peripheral blood, sampled in the third trimester of pregnancy. The receptors here all came from a female donor in good health, enrolled as a control in a pregnancy study.

The chain has TRBV10-2 and TRBJ2-7; 9 bases match TRBD2. CDR3 size: 14 residues. Germline lookup yields CDR1 WSHSY and CDR2 SAAADI. V lost 6 bases and J lost 6; bases outside the gene matches: 9. This CDR3 reads CASRVRTSAPEQYF. The CDR3 region has the DNA TGCGCCAGCAGGGTTAGGACTAGCGCGCCCGAGCAGTACTTC.

The chain recombines TRBV27 with TRBJ1-1, with D maybe TRBD1 (5 bases). The CDR3 loop spans 12 amino acids. V was clipped by 5 bases and J by 7 bases, with 11 bases between them. The germline V gene encodes CDR1 MNHEY and CDR2 SMNVEV (reference sequence). In DNA, the CDR3 is TGTGCCAGCAGTCCCCCAGGGAATGAAGCTTTCTTT. This gives the protein CASSPPGNEAFF.

The chain uses TRBV28 and TRBJ2-7, with 9 bases lining up with TRBD1. The V gene's germline CDR1 is MDHEN and CDR2 SYDVKM. Unmatched junction bases numbered 14, after V lost 5 bases and J lost 9 bases. This CDR3 has 15 amino acids. The DNA for the CDR3 is TGTGCCAGCAGTCTCCCCACAGGGGGCCAAGCGGGGCAGTACTTC. The encoded protein is CASSLPTGGQAGQYF. The full variable domain, rest sourced from reference TRBV28 and TRBJ2-7, is DVKVTQSSRYLVKRTGEKVFLECVQDMDHENMFWYRQDPGLGLRLIYFSYDVKMKEKGDIPEGYSVSREKKERFSLILESASTNQTSMYLCASSLPTGGQAGQYFGPGTRLTVT.

The chain carries TRBV5-8 and TRBJ2-3, with 8 nucleotides matching TRBD2. The junction had 11 bases not matched to a gene; V was cut back by 4 bases and J by 4 bases. From germline, CDR1 is SGHTS and CDR2 YDEGEE. The CDR3 length is 16 residues. In DNA form, the CDR3 reads TGTGCCAGCAGCCCGGGGGGGGCAGGTCCCCCAGATACGCAGTATTTT. Encoded protein: CASSPGGAGPPDTQYF.

The V call is TRBV6-5, the J call TRBJ1-4; possible D gene TRBD1, 6 bases. Germline V gene sequence: CDR1 MNHEY, CDR2 SVGAGI. V was clipped by 2 bases and J by 0 bases, with 10 bases between them. The CDR3 spans 16 residues. CDR3 residues: CASSYLRTATNEKLFF. In nucleotides, the CDR3 is TGTGCCAGCAGTTACCTCCGGACAGCAACTAATGAAAAACTGTTTTTT.

This clone has a single count. The V and J genes are TRBV5-4 and TRBJ1-1; the D is unclear. CDR3 length: 15 amino acids. Germline V gene sequence: CDR1 SGHNT, CDR2 YYREEE (reference sequence). The ends were cut back, 2 bases at V and 1 base at J, with 12 bases in the middle. The CDR3 protein is CASSFEVVGNTEAFF. CDR3 DNA sequence: TGTGCCAGCAGCTTCGAGGTGGTGGGGAACACTGAAGCTTTCTTT. Using reference TRBV5-4 and TRBJ1-1 for the parts outside the CDR3, the full variable domain is ETGVTQSPTHLIKTRGQQVTLRCSSQSGHNTVSWYQQALGQGPQFIFQYYREEENGRGNFPPRFSGLQFPNYSSELNVNALELDDSALYLCASSFEVVGNTEAFFGQGTRLTVV.

This chain uses TRBV18 with TRBJ2-3, with D possibly matching TRBD2 (5 bases). Trimming cost V 3 bases and J 6 bases, with 7 bases left between them. The CDR3 is made up of 12 amino acids. Per the germline V gene, CDR1 is KGHSH and CDR2 is LQKENI. The CDR3 spells CASSPGGDTQYF. As DNA, the CDR3 is TGTGCCAGCTCACCCGGCGGGGATACGCAGTATTTT.

V usage is TRBV6-6 and J usage is TRBJ2-5; 8 bases map to TRBD2. The junction had 5 bases not matched to a gene; V was cut back by 6 bases and J by 2 bases. The CDR3 spans 14 residues. Germline V lookup: CDR1 MNHNY, CDR2 SVGAGI (reference sequence). The CDR3 coding sequence is TGTGCCAGCAGGCTAGCGGGCGCACAAGAGACCCAGTACTTC. Translation: CASRLAGAQETQYF.

This chain uses TRBV30 with TRBJ1-4; 7 positions match TRBD1. The germline CDR1 and CDR2 sequences are GTSNPN and SVGIG (reference sequence). The trim removed 1 base at V and 13 bases at J, leaving 6 bases unmatched. This CDR3 has 12 residues. CDR3 in amino acids: CAWSETGFGLFF. The CDR3 coding sequence is TGTGCCTGGAGTGAGACAGGGTTTGGACTGTTTTTT. The variable domain in full, completed from reference TRBV30 and TRBJ1-4, reads SQTIHQWPATLVQPVGSPLSLECTVEGTSNPNLYWYRQAAGRGLQLLFYSVGIGQISSEVPQNLSASRPQDRQFILSSKKLLLSDSGFYLCAWSETGFGLFFGSGTQLSVL.

This clone has just a few counts. The chain recombines TRBV7-2 with TRBJ1-1; D might be TRBD1 (5 bases). The germline CDR1 and CDR2 sequences are SGHTA and FQGNSA. V lost 5 bases, J lost 1 base, and 14 bases lay in between. The CDR3 has 15 residues. The DNA of the CDR3 is TGTGCCAGCAGCACACAAGGGGTCCCGAACACTGAAGCTTTCTTT. Amino acids: CASSTQGVPNTEAFF. Full variable domain (remainder filled in from reference TRBV7-2 and TRBJ1-1): GAGVSQSPSNKVTEKGKDVELRCDPISGHTALYWYRQSLGQGLEFLIYFQGNSAPDKSGLPSDRFSAERTGGSVSTLTIQRTQQEDSAVYLCASSTQGVPNTEAFFGQGTRLTVV.